The clone carrying this T cell receptor (beta chain) was detected a few times. The source of the sample is a study of blood T cell repertoires in COVID-19. While infection was still active, Seattle patients were enrolled and then followed longitudinally. Profiled with immunoSEQ multiplex PCR; TCRdb holds only in-frame clones, not every one. The sample includes around 260,000 clones, 65% to 85% of them seen just once. Between the trimmed V and J ends, which lost 2 bases and 4 bases, there was a span of 5 bases. Germline V gives CDR1 MNHEY, CDR2 SVGAGI. The CDR3 has 13 residues. This receptor was obtained from a person in their 70s with COVID-19, enrolled during active disease. This chain uses TRBV6-5 with TRBJ1-4; D is possibly TRBD1 (5 bases). Sequenced: peripheral blood. Here the CDR3 DNA reads TGTGCCAGCAGTTACGACAGTAATGAAAAACTGTTTTTT. Its translation: CASSYDSNEKLFF.